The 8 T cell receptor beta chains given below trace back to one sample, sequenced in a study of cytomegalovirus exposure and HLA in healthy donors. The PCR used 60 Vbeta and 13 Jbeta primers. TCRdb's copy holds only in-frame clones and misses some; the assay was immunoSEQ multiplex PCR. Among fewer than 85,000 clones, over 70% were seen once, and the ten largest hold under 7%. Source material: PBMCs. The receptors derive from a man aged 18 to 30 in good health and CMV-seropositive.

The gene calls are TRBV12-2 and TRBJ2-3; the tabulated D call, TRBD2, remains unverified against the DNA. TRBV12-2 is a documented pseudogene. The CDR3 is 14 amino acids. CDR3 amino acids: CASPTTGGPDTQYF. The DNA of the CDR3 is TGTGCAAGTCCCACAACGGGGGGCCCGGATACGCAGTATTTT.

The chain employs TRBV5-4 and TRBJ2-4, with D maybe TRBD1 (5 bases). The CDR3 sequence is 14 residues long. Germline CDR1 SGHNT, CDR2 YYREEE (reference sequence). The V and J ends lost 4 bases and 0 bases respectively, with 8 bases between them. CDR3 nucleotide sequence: TGTGCCAGCAGCAGACAGCTAGCCAAAAACATTCAGTACTTC. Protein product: CASSRQLAKNIQYF. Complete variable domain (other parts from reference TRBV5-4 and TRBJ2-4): ETGVTQSPTHLIKTRGQQVTLRCSSQSGHNTVSWYQQALGQGPQFIFQYYREEENGRGNFPPRFSGLQFPNYSSELNVNALELDDSALYLCASSRQLAKNIQYFGAGTRLSVL.

The CDR3: CASRLVCCATDTQYF. For the CDR3, the DNA is TGTGCAAGTCGCTTAGTTTGTTGCGCCACAGATACGCAGTATTTT. The chain combines TRBV12-2 with TRBJ2-3; the D segment call TRBD2 is taken from the table without a DNA check. TRBV12-2 is recorded as a pseudogene. The CDR3 is made up of 15 amino acids.

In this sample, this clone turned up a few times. The CDR3 DNA reads as TGCGCCAGCAGCTTGTTGGTCAGCGGGCCCAACAATGAGCAGTTCTTC. It codes for CASSLLVSGPNNEQFF. V and J are TRBV5-1 and TRBJ2-1, with a tentative D call TRBD2 (6 bases). Between the trimmed V and J ends, which lost 1 base and 5 bases, there was a span of 16 bases. This CDR3 comprises 16 residues. CDR1 SGHRS and CDR2 YFSETQ come from the germline V gene.

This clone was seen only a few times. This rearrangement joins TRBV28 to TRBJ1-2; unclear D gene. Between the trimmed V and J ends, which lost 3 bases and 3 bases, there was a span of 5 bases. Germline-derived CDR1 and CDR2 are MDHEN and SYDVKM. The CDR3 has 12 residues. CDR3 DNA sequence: TGTGCCAGCAGTTTCCAGTACTATGGCTACACCTTC. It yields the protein CASSFQYYGYTF.

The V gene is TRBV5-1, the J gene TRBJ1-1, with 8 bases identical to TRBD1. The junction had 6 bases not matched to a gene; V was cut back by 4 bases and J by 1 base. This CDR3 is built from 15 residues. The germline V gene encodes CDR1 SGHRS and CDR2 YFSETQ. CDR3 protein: CASSARQGRNTEAFF. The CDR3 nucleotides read TGCGCCAGCAGCGCTCGACAGGGGAGGAACACTGAAGCTTTCTTT.

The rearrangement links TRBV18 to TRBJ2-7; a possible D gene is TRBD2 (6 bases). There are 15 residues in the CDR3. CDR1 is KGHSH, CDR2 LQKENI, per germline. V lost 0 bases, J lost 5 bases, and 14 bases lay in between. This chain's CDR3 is CASSPPVTRGNEQYF. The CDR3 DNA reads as TGTGCCAGCTCACCACCCGTTACCCGCGGGAACGAGCAGTACTTC.

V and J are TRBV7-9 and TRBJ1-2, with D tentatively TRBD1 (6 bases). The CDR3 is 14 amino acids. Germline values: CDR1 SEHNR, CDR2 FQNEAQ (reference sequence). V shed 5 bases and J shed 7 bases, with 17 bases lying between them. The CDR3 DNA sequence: TGTGCCAGCAGCCTGGGGGGGGCGAGGGTTGGCTACACCTTC. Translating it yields CASSLGGARVGYTF.